This TCR beta chain was retrieved from a study of tumor and adjacent non-tumor tissue in lung cancer. Study at large: Aged roughly 31 to 80 years, patients included 10 men and about 5 women with stage I to III disease.

Germline lookup yields CDR1 SGHRS and CDR2 YFSETQ. The ends lost 4 bases at V and 2 bases at J; junction bases unmatched: 6. The length of the CDR3 is 17 residues. A modified ARM-PCR protocol with three rounds of nested PCR amplified TCRbeta. TCRdb processed the multiplex PCR reads anew with MiXCR; each CDR3 protein has one entry. Among about 140,000 distinct CDR3 sequences listed, about 71% were seen once. No cell sorting was done before RNA was extracted from the tissue. The receptor was isolated from a man aged 60-69 years with small cell lung cancer. This chain connects TRBV5-1 to TRBJ2-3, with TRBD2 matching over 14 bases. Sequencing was performed on lung tumor tissue. Written as DNA, the CDR3 is TGCGCCAGCAGCCCGGGACTAGCGGGAGTCATCACAGATACGCAGTATTTT. Amino acids: CASSPGLAGVITDTQYF.